These 29 T cell receptor beta chains share one sample of origin, sequenced in a study of cytomegalovirus exposure and HLA in healthy donors. Vbeta (60) and Jbeta (13) primers were used in the PCR. The protocol was immunoSEQ multiplex PCR, while the TCRdb copy is restricted to in-frame clones and leaves out a portion. The data show about 90,000 clones, 55% to 85% seen once. The sample comprised PBMCs. The receptors come from a woman aged 18 to 35 in good health and CMV-seropositive.

The V gene is TRBV4-3, the J gene TRBJ2-2, with 10 bases aligning to TRBD2. V shed 4 bases and J 3 bases; nucleotides not matched to a gene: 8. The CDR3 totals 17 residues. CDR1 LGHNA and CDR2 YSLEER come from the germline V gene. CDR3 sequence: CASSRGAGGLHTGELFF. The CDR3 DNA reads TGCGCCAGCAGCCGAGGAGCGGGAGGGCTGCACACCGGGGAGCTGTTTTTT.

The chain links TRBV9 to TRBJ2-2; D is unclear. The CDR3 totals 13 residues. Germline V gene data show CDR1 as SGDLS and CDR2 as YYNGEE. Trimming left V 0 bases short and J 3 bases short, with 3 bases between. The CDR3 sequence is CASSVGDTGELFF. CDR3 coding DNA: TGTGCCAGCAGCGTAGGAGACACCGGGGAGCTGTTTTTT.

The rearrangement links TRBV7-9 to TRBJ1-5; 7 nucleotides match TRBD1. From germline, CDR1 is SEHNR and CDR2 FQNEAQ (reference sequence). The CDR3 consists of 16 residues. Trimming at V came to 0 bases and at J to 4 bases, leaving 6 bases not matched to a gene. CDR3 amino acids: CASSLAVGTANQPQHF. As DNA, the CDR3 is TGTGCCAGCAGCTTAGCCGTCGGGACAGCGAATCAGCCCCAGCATTTT. The full variable domain, rest sourced from reference TRBV7-9 and TRBJ1-5, is DTGVSQNPRHKITKRGQNVTFRCDPISEHNRLYWYRQTLGQGPEFLTYFQNEAQLEKSRLLSDRFSAERPKGSFSTLEIQRTEQGDSAMYLCASSLAVGTANQPQHFGDGTRLSIL.

This clone was picked up a small number of times. The rearrangement joins TRBV11-2 to TRBJ1-2, with TRBD1 as a possible D gene (5 bases). Germline lookup yields CDR1 SGHAT and CDR2 FQNNGV. The CDR3 consists of 13 residues. Between the trimmed V and J ends, which lost 5 bases and 7 bases, there was a span of 14 bases. The CDR3 here is CASSHIIGAGYTF. The CDR3, as DNA: TGTGCCAGCAGCCATATAATAGGGGCTGGCTACACCTTC.

The chain has TRBV6-1 and TRBJ2-7; 10 bases align to TRBD2. Germline-derived CDR1 and CDR2 are MNHNS and SASEGT. Trimming took 3 bases from V and 1 from J; bases not matched to a gene: 3. The CDR3 has 15 residues. CDR3: CASSEWTSGSYEQYF. CDR3 sequence (DNA): TGTGCCAGCAGTGAGTGGACTAGCGGATCCTACGAGCAGTACTTC.

The rearrangement joins TRBV19 to TRBJ1-1; unclear D gene. Trimming took off 1 base at V and 0 bases at J, with 9 bases between the two ends. The CDR3 sequence is 15 residues long. In germline, CDR1 is LNHDA, CDR2 SQIVND (reference sequence). The CDR3 DNA is TGTGCCAGTAGTATAGGAGAACTCCTGAACACTGAAGCTTTCTTT. It yields the protein CASSIGELLNTEAFF.

The chain is built from TRBV10-3 and TRBJ2-5; TRBD1 matches 9 bases. The J call is doubtful: the DNA matches TRBJ2-7 better. The CDR3 consists of 14 residues. Per the germline V gene, CDR1 is ENHRY and CDR2 is SYGVKD. The CDR3 region has the DNA TGTGCCATCAGGGGACAGGGTTCGGGCTACGAGCAGTACTTC. Amino acid sequence: CAIRGQGSGYEQYF.

As concerns this clone: The conserved phenylalanine or tryptophan normally closing the CDR3 is absent here, so this likely arose from a read error. This chain connects TRBV13 to TRBJ2-7; 10 bases agree with TRBD2. The CDR3 runs to 16 residues. The junction had 7 bases not matched to a gene; V was cut back by 5 bases and J by 0 bases. Germline assignment: CDR1 PRHDT and CDR2 FYEKMQ (reference sequence). The CDR3 sequence: CASSPRTSGLSYEQYL. CDR3 DNA sequence: TGTGCCAGCAGCCCCAGGACTAGCGGCCTCTCCTACGAGCAGTACCTC.

This chain uses TRBV15 with TRBJ2-7; 9 bases line up with TRBD1. The junction had 4 bases not matched to a gene; V was cut back by 1 base and J by 6 bases. The CDR3 loop spans 14 amino acids. In germline, CDR1 is LNHNV, CDR2 YYDKDF (reference sequence). CDR3 bases: TGTGCCACCAGCAGAGGGGGACAGGGAGGCGAGCAGTACTTC. It translates to CATSRGGQGGEQYF.

V usage is TRBV5-1 and J usage is TRBJ2-1, with 10 bases aligning to TRBD2. This CDR3 contains 18 residues. Germline values: CDR1 SGHRS, CDR2 YFSETQ. Trimming cost V 6 bases and J 0 bases; bases outside gene matches: 12. CDR3 amino acids: CASKGMNSGGSSYNEQFF. As DNA, the CDR3 is TGCGCCAGCAAAGGGATGAATAGCGGGGGGAGCTCCTACAATGAGCAGTTCTTC.

This chain uses TRBV10-3 with TRBJ1-5; D is ambiguous. This CDR3 is 14 amino acids long. Per germline, CDR1 ENHRY and CDR2 SYGVKD. Trimming pared 2 bases from V and 2 bases from J, leaving 7 bases between. The CDR3 DNA follows: TGTGCCATCAGTGAGGGAGGCGGCAATCAGCCCCAGCATTTT. As protein: CAISEGGGNQPQHF.

V usage is TRBV5-5 and J usage is TRBJ1-3, with D uncertain. Per germline, CDR1 SGHKS and CDR2 YYEKEE (reference sequence). The CDR3 consists of 14 residues. V lost 1 base, J lost 9 bases, and 14 bases lay in between. DNA for the CDR3: TGTGCCAGCAGCTTGATAGCGGAGGTCGGCACCATATATTTT. It codes for CASSLIAEVGTIYF.

V usage is TRBV14 and J usage is TRBJ1-6; D gene uncertain. CDR3 length equals 16 residues. CDR1 and CDR2 from the germline V gene are SGHDN and FVKESK. The germline V and J ends were trimmed by 4 bases and 5 bases, with 15 bases remaining between them. This CDR3 is CASSLVAGVNNSPLHF. In DNA, the CDR3 is TGTGCCAGCAGCCTAGTCGCCGGGGTTAATAATTCACCCCTCCACTTT.

This CDR3 reads CASSLGTSGTHSTDTQYF. The CDR3 bases are TGTGCCAGCAGCTTAGGGACTAGCGGGACCCATAGCACAGATACGCAGTATTTT. V gene TRBV13 combines with J gene TRBJ2-3; 11 bases align to TRBD2. Germline loops: CDR1 PRHDT, CDR2 FYEKMQ (reference sequence). CDR3 size: 18 residues. J was trimmed by 0 bases and V by 0 bases; bases with no gene match: 5. Combining the CDR3 with reference TRBV13 and TRBJ2-3 gives the whole variable domain AAGVIQSPRHLIKEKRETATLKCYPIPRHDTVYWYQQGPGQDPQFLISFYEKMQSDKGSIPDRFSAQQFSDYHSELNMSSLELGDSALYFCASSLGTSGTHSTDTQYFGPGTRLTVL.

This clone was detected a few times. The chain employs TRBV7-2 and TRBJ2-1; 7 bases agree with TRBD2. CDR1 is SGHTA and CDR2 is FQGNSA in the germline V gene. This CDR3 is built from 15 residues. V trimming: 5 bases; J trimming: 5 bases; junction bases outside the gene matches: 9. In nucleotides, the CDR3 is TGTGCCAGCAGCCGTACCCGGGACTACGACAATGAGCAGTTCTTC. It yields the protein CASSRTRDYDNEQFF.

The chain links TRBV5-6 to TRBJ2-7; 8 bases fit TRBD1. This CDR3 comprises 15 residues. Per germline, CDR1 SGHDT and CDR2 YYEEEE. The trim removed 4 bases at V and 1 base at J, leaving 7 bases unmatched. CDR3 sequence reads: CASSPTGTGSYEQYF. In DNA, the CDR3 is TGTGCCAGCAGCCCGACCGGGACAGGTTCCTACGAGCAGTACTTC.

V is TRBV6-1 and J is TRBJ2-3; 14 bases map to TRBD2. The CDR3 extends over 14 amino acids. After removal of 7 bases from V and 6 bases from J, the junction contained 3 bases not matched to a gene. Germline loops: CDR1 MNHNS, CDR2 SASEGT. The CDR3 DNA is TGTGCCAGCAAGACTAGCGGGAGGGGGGATACGCAGTATTTT. Protein: CASKTSGRGDTQYF.

The rearrangement joins TRBV5-1 to TRBJ2-3, with a weak D call TRBD2 (5 bases). The germline CDR1 and CDR2 sequences are SGHRS and YFSETQ. The V end was cut by 1 base, the J end by 0 bases, with 9 bases between. The CDR3 covers 15 residues. Written as DNA, the CDR3 is TGCGCCAGCAGCTTGCAGCGGCCTAGCACAGATACGCAGTATTTT. This codes for CASSLQRPSTDTQYF.

In this sample, this clone turned up once. This chain joins TRBV6-5 and TRBJ1-2; 7 positions agree with TRBD1. V trimming: 5 bases; J trimming: 2 bases; junction bases outside the gene matches: 5. The CDR3 runs 14 residues. Per the germline V gene, CDR1 is MNHEY and CDR2 is SVGAGI. For the CDR3, the DNA is TGTGCCAGCAGTCCCGGGACAGAGAACTATGGCTACACCTTC. Protein product: CASSPGTENYGYTF.

The chain employs TRBV11-2 and TRBJ2-2; TRBD2 matches at 10 bases. The CDR3 has 16 amino acids. The V segment lost 1 base and the J segment 1 base; nucleotides outside the gene matches: 0. CDR1 is SGHAT, CDR2 FQNNGV, per germline. CDR3 loop: CASSLGLAGNTGELFF. In DNA, the CDR3 is TGTGCCAGCAGCTTAGGACTAGCGGGGAACACCGGGGAGCTGTTTTTT.

CDR3 loop: CASSIRTGGTGELFF. The CDR3 DNA is TGTGCCAGCAGCATACGGACAGGCGGGACCGGGGAGCTGTTTTTT. The rearrangement joins TRBV11-1 to TRBJ2-2; TRBD1 matches 7 bases. CDR3 length equals 15 residues. In germline, CDR1 is SGHAT, CDR2 FQDESV (reference sequence). Trimming removed 5 bases from V and 5 bases from J; junction bases left unmatched: 8.

The chain is built from TRBV19 and TRBJ2-7; D is unresolved. The CDR3 covers 17 residues. Per the germline V gene, CDR1 is LNHDA and CDR2 is SQIVND (reference sequence). V gave up 3 bases and J gave up 0 bases, with 18 bases separating them. The CDR3 reads CASSITVAAVSSYEQYF. DNA for the CDR3: TGTGCCAGTAGTATCACGGTCGCGGCAGTTAGCTCCTACGAGCAGTACTTC.

The chain joins TRBV5-6 to TRBJ2-5, with 8 nucleotides matching TRBD2. The J segment lost 4 bases and the V segment lost 5 bases, leaving 10 bases of the junction unmatched. The CDR3 is 15 amino acids. Germline-derived CDR1 and CDR2 are SGHDT and YYEEEE. The CDR3 here is CASRIGTRGGETQYF. The CDR3 DNA reads as TGTGCCAGCAGAATCGGGACTAGGGGGGGAGAGACCCAGTACTTC.

This clone has a handful of counts. CDR3 bases: TGTGCCAGCAGCTACACCCTAACTAGCGGGGTTAATGAGCAGTTCTTC. It translates to CASSYTLTSGVNEQFF. V and J are TRBV7-6 and TRBJ2-1; 10 positions agree with TRBD2. V gave up 4 bases and J gave up 7 bases; unmatched junction bases: 10. CDR1 and CDR2 (germline): SGHVS, FNYEAQ. The CDR3 totals 16 residues.

The V call is TRBV9, the J call TRBJ1-6, with D maybe TRBD1 (6 bases). The germline V gene encodes CDR1 SGDLS and CDR2 YYNGEE. This CDR3 is built from 14 residues. V was trimmed by 4 bases and J by 7 bases, leaving 12 bases between them. In DNA form, the CDR3 reads TGTGCCAGCAGCCCCCGGACAGCCAATTCACCCCTCCACTTT. Its protein is CASSPRTANSPLHF.

V usage is TRBV5-1 and J usage is TRBJ1-4; D gene ambiguous. V was trimmed by 9 bases and J by 8 bases, leaving 23 bases between them. Germline CDR1 SGHRS, CDR2 YFSETQ. CDR3 length equals 15 residues. CDR3 bases: TGCGCCAACACCGTCCTCAGGATTCTCTGGGAAAAACTGTTTTTT. Translating gives CANTVLRILWEKLFF.

This clone has only one observation. The chain uses TRBV6-1 and TRBJ2-7; D might be TRBD1 (6 bases). V was trimmed by 2 bases and J by 4 bases, leaving 15 bases between them. Germline V gene sequence: CDR1 MNHNS, CDR2 SASEGT. The CDR3 sequence is 15 residues long. The CDR3 DNA reads as TGTGCCAGCAGTGAATCGGGGACACTCGCTTACGAGCAGTACTTC. Protein: CASSESGTLAYEQYF.

The J gene is TRBJ2-2, the V gene TRBV9, with D possibly TRBD2 on 5 matching bases. The CDR3 spans 15 residues. The germline gives CDR1 SGDLS, CDR2 YYNGEE. Between the trimmed V and J ends, which lost 0 bases and 3 bases, there was a span of 9 bases. CDR3 loop: CASSVAPGDTGELFF. In DNA, the CDR3 is TGTGCCAGCAGCGTAGCCCCCGGGGACACCGGGGAGCTGTTTTTT. Drawing the rest from reference TRBV9 and TRBJ2-2, the complete variable domain is DSGVTQTPKHLITATGQRVTLRCSPRSGDLSVYWYQQSLDQGLQFLIQYYNGEERAKGNILERFSAQQFPDLHSELNLSSLELGDSALYFCASSVAPGDTGELFFGEGSRLTVL.

This chain links TRBV7-9 with TRBJ1-6; D remains ambiguous. The V end lost 5 bases, the J end lost 7 bases, and 15 bases lay between the germline ends. The CDR3 covers 15 residues. Per germline, CDR1 SEHNR and CDR2 FQNEAQ (reference sequence). CDR3 sequence (DNA): TGTGCCAGCAGCCCCCAGCGGGTGGGGAATTCACCCCTCCACTTT. Its translation: CASSPQRVGNSPLHF.